This TCR beta chain was documented in a study of blood T cell repertoires in COVID-19 (dated by TCRdb to 2018 to 2020). Regarding the research as a whole: The collaborator samples originated in the United States, Italy and Spain and spanned the acute and convalescent phases of COVID-19. Where HLA class I and class II types were available, the types were taken from metadata supplied by the sample provider, not from assay-based typing. The samples were drawn from the first 160 participants of the ongoing ImmuneRACE study and from under 1,500 subjects provided by 6 global collaborators. The material from the prospective study consisted of cDNA or gDNA derived from T cells, B-cell-depleted T cells, or PBMCs. The repertoires were released in a freely available public database meant as a resource for research on the immune response to SARS-CoV-2. Sample metadata almost always included a de-identified subject ID, COVID-19 status, age in years and sex. The dataset comprised deeply sampled blood TCRbeta repertoires from subjects exposed to, actively infected with, or recovered from COVID-19. Points the paper makes about the study in general: The amount of clinical and demographic metadata varied by source and participant and was provided uncurated.

CDR3 length: 16 amino acids, cysteine to phenylalanine. Of all the DNA, just the CDR3 is kept, 48 bases in frame from base 1. One collaborating source in Seattle enrolled patients during active infection and followed them longitudinally through the course of disease. Each collaborating institution followed its own protocols to collect whole blood in K2EDTA tubes. For TCRbeta analysis, collaborator samples were shipped as frozen whole blood, as isolated PBMCs, or as DNA extracted from either sample type. The immunoSEQ Assay, a bias-controlled multiplex PCR, was used to amplify TCRbeta CDR3 regions from genomic DNA. Under the source paper's analysis protocol: The number of nucleated cells in each sample was estimated from the amplification of reference gene primers within the assay. To quantify the absolute abundance of each unique TCRbeta CDR3 rearrangement, sequence reads were collapsed and filtered. For each sample, productive Simpson clonality was calculated by taking the square root of Simpson's diversity index across productive rearrangements. TCRdb retrieved this table from immuneACCESS and kept in-frame rearrangements only. Not all clones are present; in checked studies, unresolved V genes account for under half, and no reason is known for the remainder. The V and J calls and clone size are taken from that table; D and trimming were inferred from the DNA. This sample gives over 250,000 clones in total; around 90% of them show up just once. 6.3% of the sample lies in the top ten.

Turning to this clone: Its cognate antigen has yet to be identified. No quality values exist for individual bases; no much larger clone is one base distant.

Sequenced input: peripheral blood. In this chain, TRBV21-1 is recombined with TRBJ1-1. TRBV21-1 corresponds to a pseudogene. The receptor's source is a woman in her forties or fifties with COVID-19, enrolled during active disease. The bases read TGTGCCAGCAGCAAAGCTAGGCGGGGCCGGAACACTGAAGCTTTCTTT. This yields the protein CASSKARRGRNTEAFF.